This record concerns one TCR beta chain sequence. This record belongs to a study of read filtering for tumor transcriptome and immune sequencing. V dropped 0 bases and J dropped 4; count of bases not matched to a gene: 6. Germline V gene sequence: CDR1 SQVTM, CDR2 ANQGSEA. The CDR3 has 15 residues. This library used approximately 390 ng RNA and molecular barcoded adaptors spanning alpha/delta and beta/gamma chains. MiXCR was run by TCRdb on the reads, yielding one entry per CDR3 protein. Of about 57,000 distinct CDR3 sequences in the sample, 20% to 25% were seen once. This receptor was taken from a donor aged 40 or older with multiple myeloma. The V and J genes are TRBV29-1 and TRBJ2-7; 10 bases are shared with TRBD1. Sequencing was carried out using a population of CD138-negative cells sorted from bone marrow. The CDR3 loop is CSVEDWTGGGYEQYF. As DNA, the CDR3 is TGCAGCGTTGAAGACTGGACAGGGGGGGGTTACGAGCAGTACTTC.